This section outlines one TCR beta chain sequence together with its context. Trimming shortened V by 0 bases and J by 3 bases, and 12 bases separated the two germline ends. There are 16 residues in the CDR3. CDR1 is LGHNA, CDR2 YSLEER, per germline. This sample stems from a study of technical replicates of blood from a few donors. Profiling relied on immunoSEQ multiplex PCR, and the TCRdb table lists in-frame clones only, not all of them. The repertoire holds fewer than 100,000 clones, with about 95% as singletons. This receptor was taken from a human donor in good health. This rearrangement joins TRBV4-3 to TRBJ1-5; D is undetermined. Material: T cells isolated from PBMCs. CDR3 residues: CASSQDYRGLNQPQHF. In nucleotides, the CDR3 is TGCGCCAGCAGCCAAGATTATAGAGGCCTCAATCAGCCCCAGCATTTT.